This TCR beta chain was sequenced during a study of identical twins. TCRdb called the 5' RACE reads again in MiXCR, with one record for every CDR3 protein. This sample yields 500,000 to 550,000 distinct CDR3 sequences, of which approximately 22% are seen a single time; around 0.91% belongs to the top ten. Germline V gene lookup returns CDR1 LGHDT and CDR2 YNNKEL (reference sequence). This CDR3 is built from 16 residues. V gave up 6 bases and J gave up 3 bases; unmatched junction bases: 12. The same data also contributed to another study, on T cells expressing NK-cell markers. In that study: In the group of eight sequenced donors, seven were HCMV-seropositive and one was seronegative. About 1.0-7.0% of CD8+ T cells in several donors belonged to dominant NKG2C+ clonotypes.

V usage is TRBV3-1 and J usage is TRBJ1-2; 8 bases fit TRBD1. The sample was CD4+ T cells sorted from blood. This TCR came from a woman aged 18-29 years in good health. The CDR3 reads CASSYTGQGPDYGYTF. CDR3 coding DNA: TGTGCCAGCAGTTACACCGGACAGGGCCCTGACTATGGCTACACCTTC.